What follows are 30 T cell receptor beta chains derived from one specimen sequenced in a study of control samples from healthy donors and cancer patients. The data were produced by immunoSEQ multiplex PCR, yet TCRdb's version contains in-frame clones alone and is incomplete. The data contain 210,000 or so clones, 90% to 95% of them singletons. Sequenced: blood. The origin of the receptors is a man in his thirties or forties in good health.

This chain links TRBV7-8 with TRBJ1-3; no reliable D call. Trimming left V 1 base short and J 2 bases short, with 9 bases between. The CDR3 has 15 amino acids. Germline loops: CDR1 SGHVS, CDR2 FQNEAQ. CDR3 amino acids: CASSLGMGTGNTIYF. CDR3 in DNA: TGTGCCAGCAGCTTAGGAATGGGGACTGGAAACACCATATATTTT.

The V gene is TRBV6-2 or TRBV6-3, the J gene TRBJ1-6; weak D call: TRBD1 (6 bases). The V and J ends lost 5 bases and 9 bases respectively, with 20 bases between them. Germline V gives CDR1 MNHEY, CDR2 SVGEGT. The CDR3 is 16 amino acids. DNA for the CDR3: TGTGCCAGCAGTCGCCCTGGGGCAGGGGATGGTTCACCCCTCCACTTT. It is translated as CASSRPGAGDGSPLHF.

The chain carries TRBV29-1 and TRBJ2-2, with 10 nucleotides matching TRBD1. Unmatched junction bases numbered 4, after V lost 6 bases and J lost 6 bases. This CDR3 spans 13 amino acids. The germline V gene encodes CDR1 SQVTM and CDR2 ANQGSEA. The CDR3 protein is CSVGQGLAGELFF. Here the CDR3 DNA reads TGCAGCGTGGGACAGGGGTTGGCCGGGGAGCTGTTTTTT.

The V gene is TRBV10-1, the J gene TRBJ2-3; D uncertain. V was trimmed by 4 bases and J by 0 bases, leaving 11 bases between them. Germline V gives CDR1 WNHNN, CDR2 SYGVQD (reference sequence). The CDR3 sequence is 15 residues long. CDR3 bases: TGCGCCAGCAGTGTGGGTATCACTAGCACAGATACGCAGTATTTT. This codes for CASSVGITSTDTQYF.

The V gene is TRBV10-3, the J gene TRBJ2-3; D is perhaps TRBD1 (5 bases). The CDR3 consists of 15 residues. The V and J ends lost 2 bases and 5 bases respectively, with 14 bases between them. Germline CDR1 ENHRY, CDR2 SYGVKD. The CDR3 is CAISEATGSQDTQYF. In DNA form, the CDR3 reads TGTGCCATCAGTGAGGCCACAGGTTCACAAGATACGCAGTATTTT.

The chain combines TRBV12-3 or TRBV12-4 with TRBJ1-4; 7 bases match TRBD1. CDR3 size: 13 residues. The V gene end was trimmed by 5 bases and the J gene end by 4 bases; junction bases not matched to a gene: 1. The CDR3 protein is CASSRDSNEKLFF. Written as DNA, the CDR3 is TGTGCCAGCAGTAGGGACAGTAATGAAAAACTGTTTTTT.

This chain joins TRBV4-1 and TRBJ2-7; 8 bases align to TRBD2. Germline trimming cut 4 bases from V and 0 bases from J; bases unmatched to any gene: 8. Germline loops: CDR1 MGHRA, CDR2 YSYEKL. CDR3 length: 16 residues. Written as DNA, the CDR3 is TGCGCCAGCAGCCCTCTCCAAGCGGGGGACTCCTACGAGCAGTACTTC. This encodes CASSPLQAGDSYEQYF.

The CDR3 protein is CASSPIGERTDTQYF. In DNA form, the CDR3 reads TGCGCCAGCAGCCCTATCGGGGAACGCACAGATACGCAGTATTTT. This chain joins TRBV4-1 and TRBJ2-3; possibly TRBD2 for D (5 bases). The CDR3 loop spans 15 amino acids. V gave up 4 bases and J gave up 1 base, with 12 bases separating them. Germline V gene sequence: CDR1 MGHRA, CDR2 YSYEKL.

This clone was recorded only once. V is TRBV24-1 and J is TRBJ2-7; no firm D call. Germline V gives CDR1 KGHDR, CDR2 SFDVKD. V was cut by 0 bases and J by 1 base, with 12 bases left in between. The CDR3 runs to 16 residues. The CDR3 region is CATSDLTASGSYEQYF. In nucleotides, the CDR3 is TGTGCCACCAGTGATTTGACGGCGAGTGGTTCCTACGAGCAGTACTTC.

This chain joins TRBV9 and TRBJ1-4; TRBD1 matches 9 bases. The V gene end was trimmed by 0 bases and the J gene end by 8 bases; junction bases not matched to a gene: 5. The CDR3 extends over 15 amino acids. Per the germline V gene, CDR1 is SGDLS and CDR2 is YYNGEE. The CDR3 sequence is CASSVGQGVGEKLFF. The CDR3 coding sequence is TGTGCCAGCAGCGTAGGACAGGGGGTTGGGGAAAAACTGTTTTTT.

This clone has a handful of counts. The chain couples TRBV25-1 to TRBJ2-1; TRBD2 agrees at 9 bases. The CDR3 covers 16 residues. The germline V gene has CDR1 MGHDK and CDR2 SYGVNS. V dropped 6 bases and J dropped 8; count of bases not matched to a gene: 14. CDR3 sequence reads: CASSLTSGFWVDEQFF. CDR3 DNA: TGTGCCAGCAGCCTAACTAGCGGGTTCTGGGTCGATGAGCAGTTCTTC.

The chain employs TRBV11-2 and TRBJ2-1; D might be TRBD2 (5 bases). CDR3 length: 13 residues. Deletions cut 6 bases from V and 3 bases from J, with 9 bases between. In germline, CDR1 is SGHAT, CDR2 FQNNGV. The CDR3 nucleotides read TGTGCCAGCAGAACCGGGAACTACAATGAGCAGTTCTTC. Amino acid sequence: CASRTGNYNEQFF.

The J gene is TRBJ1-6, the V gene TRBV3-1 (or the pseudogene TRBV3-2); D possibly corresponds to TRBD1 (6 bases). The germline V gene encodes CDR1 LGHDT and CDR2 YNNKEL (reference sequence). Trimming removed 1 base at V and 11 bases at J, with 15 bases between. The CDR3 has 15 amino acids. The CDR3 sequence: CASSQGQGSRAPLHF. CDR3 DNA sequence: TGTGCCAGCAGCCAAGGCCAGGGGTCGCGCGCACCCCTCCACTTT.

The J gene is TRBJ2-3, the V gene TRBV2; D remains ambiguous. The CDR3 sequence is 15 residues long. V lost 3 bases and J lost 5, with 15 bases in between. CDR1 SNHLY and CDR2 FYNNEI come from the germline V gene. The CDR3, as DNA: TGTGCCAGCAGTGATGCGGCGATCGGTGGAGATACGCAGTATTTT. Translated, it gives CASSDAAIGGDTQYF.

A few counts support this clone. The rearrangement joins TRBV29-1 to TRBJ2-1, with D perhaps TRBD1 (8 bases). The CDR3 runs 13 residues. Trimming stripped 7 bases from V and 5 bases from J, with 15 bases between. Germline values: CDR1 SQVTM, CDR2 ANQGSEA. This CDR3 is CSAGQGGNNEQFF. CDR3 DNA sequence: TGCAGCGCCGGACAGGGAGGGAACAATGAGCAGTTCTTC.

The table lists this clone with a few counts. CDR3 sequence: CASSLNQGRTDTQYF. The CDR3 nucleotides read TGTGCCAGCAGCCTAAACCAGGGGAGGACAGATACGCAGTATTTT. The chain is built from TRBV21-1 and TRBJ2-3. TRBV21-1 is a listed pseudogene. The CDR3 is 15 amino acids.

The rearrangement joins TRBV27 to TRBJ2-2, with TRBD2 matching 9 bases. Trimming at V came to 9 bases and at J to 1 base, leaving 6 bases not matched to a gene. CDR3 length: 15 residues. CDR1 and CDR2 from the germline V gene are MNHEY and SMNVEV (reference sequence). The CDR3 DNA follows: TGTGCCAGTCACTATAGCGGGGGGAACACCGGGGAGCTGTTTTTT. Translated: CASHYSGGNTGELFF.

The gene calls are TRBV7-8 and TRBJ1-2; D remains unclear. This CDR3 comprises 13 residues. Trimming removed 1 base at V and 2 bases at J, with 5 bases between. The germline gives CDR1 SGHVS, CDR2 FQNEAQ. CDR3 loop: CASSLERNYGYTF. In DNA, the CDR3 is TGTGCCAGCAGCTTAGAGAGGAACTATGGCTACACCTTC.

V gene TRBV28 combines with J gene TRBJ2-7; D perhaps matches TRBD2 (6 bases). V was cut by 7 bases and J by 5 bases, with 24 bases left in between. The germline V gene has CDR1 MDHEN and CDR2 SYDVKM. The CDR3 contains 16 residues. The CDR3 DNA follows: TGTGCCAGCACCCTCAGGGTGGCGGGGCGCTTCCACGAGCAGTACTTC. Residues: CASTLRVAGRFHEQYF.

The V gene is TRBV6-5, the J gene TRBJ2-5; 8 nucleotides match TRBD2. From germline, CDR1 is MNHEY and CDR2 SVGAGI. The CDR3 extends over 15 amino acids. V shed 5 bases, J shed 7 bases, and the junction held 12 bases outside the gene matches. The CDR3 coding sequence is TGTGCCAGCAGTAGCCCCGGGACTAGTATTGGGACCCAGTACTTC. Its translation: CASSSPGTSIGTQYF.

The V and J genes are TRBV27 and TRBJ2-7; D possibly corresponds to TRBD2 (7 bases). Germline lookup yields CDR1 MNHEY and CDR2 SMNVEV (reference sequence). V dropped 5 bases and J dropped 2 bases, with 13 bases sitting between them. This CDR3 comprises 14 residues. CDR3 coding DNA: TGTGCCAGCAGTAACGGAGGGGGGGCCTACGAGCAGTACTTC. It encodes CASSNGGGAYEQYF.

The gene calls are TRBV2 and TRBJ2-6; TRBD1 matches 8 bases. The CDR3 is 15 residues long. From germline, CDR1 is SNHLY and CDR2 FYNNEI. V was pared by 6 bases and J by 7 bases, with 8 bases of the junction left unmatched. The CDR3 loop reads CASRRQGTAANVLTF. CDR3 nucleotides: TGTGCCAGCAGACGACAGGGGACTGCTGCCAACGTCCTGACTTTC.

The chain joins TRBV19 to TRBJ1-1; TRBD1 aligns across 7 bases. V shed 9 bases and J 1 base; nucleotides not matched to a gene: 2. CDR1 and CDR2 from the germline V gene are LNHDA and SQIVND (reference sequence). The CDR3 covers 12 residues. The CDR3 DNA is TGTGCCAGCAGGGGGGAGAACACTGAAGCTTTCTTT. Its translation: CASRGENTEAFF.

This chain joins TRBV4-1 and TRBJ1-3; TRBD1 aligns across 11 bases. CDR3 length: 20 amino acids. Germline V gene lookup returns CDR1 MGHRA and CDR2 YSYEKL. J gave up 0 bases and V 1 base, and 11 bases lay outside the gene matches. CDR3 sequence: CASSQAGTGGLVYSGNTIYF. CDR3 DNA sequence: TGCGCCAGCAGCCAAGCGGGGACAGGGGGGCTAGTTTACTCTGGAAACACCATATATTTT.

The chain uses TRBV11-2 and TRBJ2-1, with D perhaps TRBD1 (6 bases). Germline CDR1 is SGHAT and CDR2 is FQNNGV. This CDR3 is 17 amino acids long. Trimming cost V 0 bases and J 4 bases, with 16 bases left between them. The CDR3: CASSLEWAQGRYNEQFF. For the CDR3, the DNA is TGTGCCAGCAGCTTAGAGTGGGCGCAGGGGAGATACAATGAGCAGTTCTTC.

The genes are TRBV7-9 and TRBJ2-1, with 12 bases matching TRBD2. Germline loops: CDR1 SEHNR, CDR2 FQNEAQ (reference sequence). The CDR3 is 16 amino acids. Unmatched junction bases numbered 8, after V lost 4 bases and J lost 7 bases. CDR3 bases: TGTGCCAGCAGCTCCCTAGCGGGGGGGCCTGATAATGAGCAGTTCTTC. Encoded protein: CASSSLAGGPDNEQFF.

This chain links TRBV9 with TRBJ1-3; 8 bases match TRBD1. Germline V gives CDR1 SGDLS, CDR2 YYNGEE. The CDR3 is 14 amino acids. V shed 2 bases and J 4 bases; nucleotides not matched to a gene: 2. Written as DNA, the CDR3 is TGTGCCAGCAGCGTGGGACAGGAGGGAAACACCATATATTTT. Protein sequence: CASSVGQEGNTIYF.

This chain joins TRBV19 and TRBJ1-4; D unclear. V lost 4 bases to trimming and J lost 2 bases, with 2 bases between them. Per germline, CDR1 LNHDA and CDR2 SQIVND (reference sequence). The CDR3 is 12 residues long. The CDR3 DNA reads TGTGCCAGTAGTAGGACTAATGAAAAACTGTTTTTT. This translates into CASSRTNEKLFF.

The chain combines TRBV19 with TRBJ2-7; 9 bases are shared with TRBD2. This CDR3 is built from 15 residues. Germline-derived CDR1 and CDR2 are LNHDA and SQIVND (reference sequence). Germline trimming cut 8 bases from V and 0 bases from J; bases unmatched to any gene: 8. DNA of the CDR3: TGTGCCAGTTCGCCGGGACTAGCTTTCTCCTACGAGCAGTACTTC. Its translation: CASSPGLAFSYEQYF. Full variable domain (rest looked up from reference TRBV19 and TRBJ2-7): DGGITQSPKYLFRKEGQNVTLSCEQNLNHDAMYWYRQDPGQGLRLIYYSQIVNDFQKGDIAEGYSVSREKKESFPLTVTSAQKNPTAFYLCASSPGLAFSYEQYFGPGTRLTVT.

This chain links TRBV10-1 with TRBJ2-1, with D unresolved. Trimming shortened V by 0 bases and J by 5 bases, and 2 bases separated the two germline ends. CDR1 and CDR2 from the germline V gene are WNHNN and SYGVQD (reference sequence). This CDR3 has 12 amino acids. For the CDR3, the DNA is TGCGCCAGCAGTGAGTCCCACAATGAGCAGTTCTTC. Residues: CASSESHNEQFF.